One TCR beta chain is described in this entry. The CDR3 is 13 amino acids. The germline V gene encodes CDR1 DFQATT and CDR2 SNEGSKA (reference sequence). With 6 bases clipped from V and 4 bases from J, the junction kept 6 bases outside the gene matches. This sample was included in a study of blood T cells in healthy people across ages. A second PCR of 7 to 11 cycles used a sample-barcoded 5' primer and a J-beta primer mix. TCRdb re-derived calls from the 5' RACE reads in MiXCR, one entry per CDR3 protein. The repertoire includes hundreds of thousands of distinct CDR3 sequences, more than 55% of them detected once, and roughly 26% sits in the top ten.

This TCR was recovered from a man aged 35 to 55 in good health. The chain employs TRBV20-1 and TRBJ1-5; the match to TRBD1 covers 7 bases. Sequencing input: blood. The chain's CDR3 is CSALGTANQPQHF. The DNA for the CDR3 is TGCAGTGCGCTTGGGACAGCTAATCAGCCCCAGCATTTT.